This TCR beta chain is from a study of blood T cell repertoires in COVID-19. Across the whole study: There were acute and convalescent COVID-19 samples, and they came from the United States, Italy and Spain. PBMCs, B-cell-depleted T cells, or T cells provided the cDNA or gDNA that made up the material.

Germline CDR1 and CDR2: KGHSH and LQKENI. This CDR3 spans 13 amino acids. V dropped 2 bases and J dropped 8 bases, with 10 bases sitting between them. Source study methods: By means of reference gene primer amplification, nucleated cell counts were estimated. Using immunoSEQ multiplex PCR, the repertoire was profiled, and TCRdb retains in-frame clones only, with some absent. The V and J calls and clone size were taken over from that table, and D and trimming were inferred from the DNA. The sample includes about 22,000 clones, 80% seen only once; the top ten take 9.5% to 15%. By proportion, this clone is large.

Sequencing was carried out using peripheral blood. V and J are TRBV18 and TRBJ1-3; D perhaps matches TRBD1 (5 bases). This sequence was found in a man between 60 and 70 years old with active COVID-19. CDR3 protein: CASSPFTGDTIYF. CDR3 sequence (DNA): TGTGCCAGCTCACCATTCACGGGGGACACCATATATTTT. The complete variable domain, with remaining parts taken from reference TRBV18 and TRBJ1-3, reads NAGVMQNPRHLVRRRGQEARLRCSPMKGHSHVYWYRQLPEEGLKFMVYLQKENIIDESGMPKERFSAEFPKEGPSILRIQQVVRGDSAAYFCASSPFTGDTIYFGEGSWLTVV.